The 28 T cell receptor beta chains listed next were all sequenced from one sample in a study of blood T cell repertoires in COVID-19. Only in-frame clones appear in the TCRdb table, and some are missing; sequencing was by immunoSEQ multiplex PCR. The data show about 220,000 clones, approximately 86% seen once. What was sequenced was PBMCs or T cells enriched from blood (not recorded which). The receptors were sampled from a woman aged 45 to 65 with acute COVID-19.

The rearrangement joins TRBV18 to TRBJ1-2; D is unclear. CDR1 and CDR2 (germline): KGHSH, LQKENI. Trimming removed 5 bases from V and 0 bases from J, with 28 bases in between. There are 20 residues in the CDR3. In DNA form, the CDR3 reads TGTGCCAGCTCAAGATTTAAGGTTGGGCCGGCAGATTTAGCTAACTATGGCTACACCTTC. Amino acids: CASSRFKVGPADLANYGYTF.

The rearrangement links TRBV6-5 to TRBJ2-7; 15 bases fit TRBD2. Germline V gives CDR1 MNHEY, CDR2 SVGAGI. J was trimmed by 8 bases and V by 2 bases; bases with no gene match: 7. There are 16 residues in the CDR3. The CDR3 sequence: CASSYAGTSGRFKQYF. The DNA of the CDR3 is TGTGCCAGCAGTTACGCTGGGACTAGCGGGAGGTTCAAGCAGTACTTC.

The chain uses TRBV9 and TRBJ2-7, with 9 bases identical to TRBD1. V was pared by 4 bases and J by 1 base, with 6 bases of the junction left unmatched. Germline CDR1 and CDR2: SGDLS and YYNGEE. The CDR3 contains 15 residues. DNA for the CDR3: TGTGCCAGCAGCTTGCACGGACAGGGGTCCTACGAGCAGTACTTC. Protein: CASSLHGQGSYEQYF.

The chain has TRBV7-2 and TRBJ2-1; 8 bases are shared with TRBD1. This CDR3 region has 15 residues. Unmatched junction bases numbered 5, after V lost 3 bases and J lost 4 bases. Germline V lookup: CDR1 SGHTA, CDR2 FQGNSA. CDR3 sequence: CASSFDRGLYNEQFF. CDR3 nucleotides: TGTGCCAGCAGCTTTGACAGGGGCCTATACAATGAGCAGTTCTTC.

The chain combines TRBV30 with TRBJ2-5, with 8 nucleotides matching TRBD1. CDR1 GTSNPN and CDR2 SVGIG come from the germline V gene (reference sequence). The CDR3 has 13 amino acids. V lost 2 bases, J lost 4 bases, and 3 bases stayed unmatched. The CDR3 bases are TGTGCCTGGAGTCCAGGGGGCATAGAGACCCAGTACTTC. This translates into CAWSPGGIETQYF.

The CDR3: CASTDTREDEKLFF. Here the CDR3 DNA reads TGTGCCAGCACCGACACAAGAGAAGACGAAAAACTGTTTTTT. The V and J genes are TRBV28 and TRBJ1-4; no definite D call. The V gene lost 7 bases and the J gene lost 8 bases, with 17 bases spanning the gap. The germline V gene encodes CDR1 MDHEN and CDR2 SYDVKM. The CDR3 runs to 14 residues.

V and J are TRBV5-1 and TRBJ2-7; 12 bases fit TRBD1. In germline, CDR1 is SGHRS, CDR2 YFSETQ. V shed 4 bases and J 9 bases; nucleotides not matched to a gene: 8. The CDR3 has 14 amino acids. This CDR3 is CASSPGTGGGVQYF. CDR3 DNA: TGCGCCAGCAGCCCTGGGACAGGGGGCGGGGTGCAGTACTTC.

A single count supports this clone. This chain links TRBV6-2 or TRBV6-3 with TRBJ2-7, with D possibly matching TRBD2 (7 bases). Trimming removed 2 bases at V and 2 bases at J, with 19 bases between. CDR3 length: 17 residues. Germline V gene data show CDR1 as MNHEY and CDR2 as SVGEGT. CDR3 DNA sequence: TGTGCCAGCAGTTACCCCCTGGGGGGGCGGATGGCCTACGAGCAGTACTTC. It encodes CASSYPLGGRMAYEQYF.

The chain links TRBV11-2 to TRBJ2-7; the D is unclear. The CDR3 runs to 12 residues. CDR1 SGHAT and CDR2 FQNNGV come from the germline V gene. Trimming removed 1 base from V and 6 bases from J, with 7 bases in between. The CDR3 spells CASSLGASEQYF. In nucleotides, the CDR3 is TGTGCCAGCAGCTTAGGTGCGTCCGAGCAGTACTTC.

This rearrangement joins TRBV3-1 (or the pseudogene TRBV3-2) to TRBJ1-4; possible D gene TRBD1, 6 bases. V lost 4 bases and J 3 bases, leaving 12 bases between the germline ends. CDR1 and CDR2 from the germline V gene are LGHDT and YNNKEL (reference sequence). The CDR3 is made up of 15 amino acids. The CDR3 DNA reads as TGTGCCAGCAGCCCTAACAGGGTAGCTAATGAAAAACTGTTTTTT. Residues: CASSPNRVANEKLFF.

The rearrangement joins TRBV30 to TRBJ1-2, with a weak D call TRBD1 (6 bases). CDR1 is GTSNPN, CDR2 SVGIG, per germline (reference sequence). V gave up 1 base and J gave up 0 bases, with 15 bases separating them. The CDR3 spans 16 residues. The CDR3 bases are TGTGCCTGGAGTGCCGGGGGGGGGCCAGCTAACTATGGCTACACCTTC. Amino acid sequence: CAWSAGGGPANYGYTF.

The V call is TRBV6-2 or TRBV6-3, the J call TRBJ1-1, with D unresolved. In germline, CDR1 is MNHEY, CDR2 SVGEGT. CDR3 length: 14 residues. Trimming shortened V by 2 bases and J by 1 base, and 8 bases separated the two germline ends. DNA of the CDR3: TGTGCCAGCAGTTACCAGACACCGAACACTGAAGCTTTCTTT. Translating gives CASSYQTPNTEAFF.

The CDR3 DNA reads as TGTGCCAGCAGATTTATGGGGACAGGGCCACAAGAGACCCAGTACTTC. Amino acids: CASRFMGTGPQETQYF. J is TRBJ2-5 and V is TRBV5-8; TRBD1 matches 9 bases. After removal of 5 bases from V and 2 bases from J, the junction contained 10 bases not matched to a gene. The CDR3 totals 16 residues. Germline-derived CDR1 and CDR2 are SGHTS and YDEGEE. Drawing the rest from reference TRBV5-8 and TRBJ2-5, the complete variable domain is EAGVTQSPTHLIKTRGQQATLRCSPISGHTSVYWYQQALGLGLQFLLWYDEGEERNRGNFPPRFSGRQFPNYSSELNVNALELEDSALYLCASRFMGTGPQETQYFGPGTRLLVL.

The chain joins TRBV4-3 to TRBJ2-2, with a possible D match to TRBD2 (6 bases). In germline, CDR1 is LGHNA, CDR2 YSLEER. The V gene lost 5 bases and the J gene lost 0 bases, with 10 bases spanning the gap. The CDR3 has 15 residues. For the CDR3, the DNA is TGCGCCAGCAGCTCCATAGCGGCGAACACCGGGGAGCTGTTTTTT. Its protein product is CASSSIAANTGELFF.

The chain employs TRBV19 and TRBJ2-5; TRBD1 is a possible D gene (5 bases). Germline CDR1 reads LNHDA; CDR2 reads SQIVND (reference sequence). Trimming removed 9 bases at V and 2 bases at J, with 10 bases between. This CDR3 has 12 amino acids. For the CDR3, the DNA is TGTGCCAGCGGACATCCGCAAGAGACCCAGTACTTC. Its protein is CASGHPQETQYF.

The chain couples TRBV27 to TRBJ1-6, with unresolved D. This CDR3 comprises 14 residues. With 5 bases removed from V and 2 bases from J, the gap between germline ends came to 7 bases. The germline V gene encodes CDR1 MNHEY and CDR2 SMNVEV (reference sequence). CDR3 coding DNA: TGTGCCAGCAGTCCCCCAACCTATAATTCACCCCTCCACTTT. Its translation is CASSPPTYNSPLHF.

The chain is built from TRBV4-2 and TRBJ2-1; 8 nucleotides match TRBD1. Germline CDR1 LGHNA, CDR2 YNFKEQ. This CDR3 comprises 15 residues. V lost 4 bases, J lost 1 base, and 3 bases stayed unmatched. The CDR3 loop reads CASSLDRASYNEQFF. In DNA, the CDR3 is TGTGCCAGCAGCCTGGACAGGGCATCCTACAATGAGCAGTTCTTC.

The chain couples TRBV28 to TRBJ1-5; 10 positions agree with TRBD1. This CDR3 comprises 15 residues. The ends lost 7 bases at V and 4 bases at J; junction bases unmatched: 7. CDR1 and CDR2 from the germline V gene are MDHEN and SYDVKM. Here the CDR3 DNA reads TGTGCCAGCACGACGGAGGGACAGGGGAATCAGCCCCAGCATTTT. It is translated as CASTTEGQGNQPQHF. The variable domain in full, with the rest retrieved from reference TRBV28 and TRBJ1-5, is DVKVTQSSRYLVKRTGEKVFLECVQDMDHENMFWYRQDPGLGLRLIYFSYDVKMKEKGDIPEGYSVSREKKERFSLILESASTNQTSMYLCASTTEGQGNQPQHFGDGTRLSIL.

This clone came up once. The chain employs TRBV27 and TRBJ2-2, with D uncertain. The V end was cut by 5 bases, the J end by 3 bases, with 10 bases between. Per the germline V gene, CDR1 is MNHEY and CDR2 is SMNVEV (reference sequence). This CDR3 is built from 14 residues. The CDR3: CASSLLLDTGELFF. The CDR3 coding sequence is TGTGCCAGCAGTCTCCTATTAGACACCGGGGAGCTGTTTTTT.

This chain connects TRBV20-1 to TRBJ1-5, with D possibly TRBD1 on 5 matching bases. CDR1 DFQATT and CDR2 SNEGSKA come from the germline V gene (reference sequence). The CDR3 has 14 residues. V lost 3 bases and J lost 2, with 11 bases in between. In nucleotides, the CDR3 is TGCAGTGCTAGTAAAGGGACTGGCAATCAGCCCCAGCATTTT. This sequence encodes CSASKGTGNQPQHF.

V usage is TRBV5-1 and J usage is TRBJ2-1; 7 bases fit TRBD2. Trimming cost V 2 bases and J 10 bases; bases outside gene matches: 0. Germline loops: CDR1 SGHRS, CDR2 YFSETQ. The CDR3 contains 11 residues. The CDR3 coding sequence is TGCGCCAGCAGCTTCGGGGGGGAGCAGTTCTTC. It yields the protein CASSFGGEQFF.

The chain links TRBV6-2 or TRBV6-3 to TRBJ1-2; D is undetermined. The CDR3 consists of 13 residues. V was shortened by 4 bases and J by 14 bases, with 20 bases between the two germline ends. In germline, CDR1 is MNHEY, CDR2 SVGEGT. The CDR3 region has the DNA TGTGCCAGCAGTTCGTCCTTCGGGGTATACTGGACCTTC. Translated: CASSSSFGVYWTF.

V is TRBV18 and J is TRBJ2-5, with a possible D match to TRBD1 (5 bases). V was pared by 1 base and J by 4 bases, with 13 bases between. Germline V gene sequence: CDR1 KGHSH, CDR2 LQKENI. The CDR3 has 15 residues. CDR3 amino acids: CASSPRRPQGETQYF. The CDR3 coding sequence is TGTGCCAGCTCACCACGGCGCCCTCAGGGAGAGACCCAGTACTTC.

DNA for the CDR3: TGTGCCAGCAGCTTTGTAATTACCGGGACACTGAACACTGAAGCTTTCTTT. Protein: CASSFVITGTLNTEAFF. This chain uses TRBV13 with TRBJ1-1; a weak D match, TRBD1 (6 bases). This CDR3 comprises 17 residues. V was shortened by 3 bases and J by 0 bases, with 17 bases between the two germline ends. Germline V lookup: CDR1 PRHDT, CDR2 FYEKMQ (reference sequence).

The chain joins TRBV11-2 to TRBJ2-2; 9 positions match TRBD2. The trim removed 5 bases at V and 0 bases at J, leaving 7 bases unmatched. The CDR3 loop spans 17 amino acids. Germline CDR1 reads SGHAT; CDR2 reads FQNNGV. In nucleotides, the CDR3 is TGTGCCAGCAGCGGGATAGCGGGAGAGGCGAACACCGGGGAGCTGTTTTTT. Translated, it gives CASSGIAGEANTGELFF.

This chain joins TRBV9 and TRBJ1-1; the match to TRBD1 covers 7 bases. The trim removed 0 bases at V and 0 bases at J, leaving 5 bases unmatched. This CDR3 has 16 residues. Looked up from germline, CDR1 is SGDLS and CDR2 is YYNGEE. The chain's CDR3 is CASSVEAGGMNTEAFF. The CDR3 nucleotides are TGTGCCAGCAGCGTAGAGGCAGGGGGAATGAACACTGAAGCTTTCTTT.

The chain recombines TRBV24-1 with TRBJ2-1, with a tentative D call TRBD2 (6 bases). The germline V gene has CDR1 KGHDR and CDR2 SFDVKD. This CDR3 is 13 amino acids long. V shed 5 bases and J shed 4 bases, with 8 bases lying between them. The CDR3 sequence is CATSAAGYNEQFF. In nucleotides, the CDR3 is TGTGCCACCAGTGCGGCGGGGTACAATGAGCAGTTCTTC.

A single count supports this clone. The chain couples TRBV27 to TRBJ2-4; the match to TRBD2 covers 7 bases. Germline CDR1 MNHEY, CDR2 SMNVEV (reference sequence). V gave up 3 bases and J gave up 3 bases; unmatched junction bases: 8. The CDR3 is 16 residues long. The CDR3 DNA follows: TGTGCCAGCAGTTTCCGGCGGGAGAGAGACAAAAACATTCAGTACTTC. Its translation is CASSFRRERDKNIQYF.